This T cell receptor beta chain was recovered during a study of blood T cell repertoires in COVID-19. This clone occurred once. Germline CDR1 MGHRA, CDR2 YSYEKL. The CDR3 sequence is 15 residues long. Unmatched junction bases numbered 4, after V lost 4 bases and J lost 0 bases. TCRdb's copy holds only in-frame clones and misses some; the assay was immunoSEQ multiplex PCR. The data hold 450,000 to 600,000 clones, with around 90% observed a single time. Recovery meant two consecutive negative NP/OP PCR tests, professional clearance, or resolved symptoms. The gene calls are TRBV4-1 and TRBJ2-3, with TRBD1 matching over 7 bases. This sequence was found in a woman under 30 who had recovered from COVID-19. Source material: PBMCs or T cells enriched from blood (not recorded which). The CDR3 protein is CASSLSDRSTDTQYF. In nucleotides, the CDR3 is TGCGCCAGCAGCCTTTCGGACAGGAGCACAGATACGCAGTATTTT.